This T cell receptor beta chain was recorded in a study of T cells in Graves' hyperthyroidism and ophthalmopathy. Study-level results: The model foresaw ophthalmopathy a median roughly 6.5 months prior to onset.

Graves' hyperthyroidism without ophthalmopathy progression within 18 months was termed stable. The PBMCs studied were ones that came from roughly 11 ml fresh peripheral blood. This clonotype was observed a few times. The target antigen is unknown. Using RNA transcripts as the source, TCR beta CDR3 regions were amplified. An initial round of RT-PCR targeting the TCR CDR3 relied on the HTBI primer set. In TCRdb, the multiplex PCR reads were re-called with MiXCR into one record per CDR3 protein. Of roughly 700,000 distinct CDR3 sequences listed, approximately 15% were seen once; the top ten hold roughly a sixth. Germline CDR1 SGHTA, CDR2 FQGNSA. The V gene lost 3 bases and the J gene lost 4 bases, with 13 bases spanning the gap. This CDR3 has 15 residues.

This sequence joins TRBV7-2 and TRBJ1-5; D unresolved. The sequenced sample consisted of blood. The sequence was obtained from a middle-aged man with Graves' hyperthyroidism. Here the CDR3 DNA reads TGTGCCAGCAGCTTTATCTCGTCGGTAAATCAGCCCCAGCATTTT. This encodes CASSFISSVNQPQHF.